The sample holds a few counts of the clone carrying this T cell receptor beta chain. Its antigen is not known. This entry comes from a study of human T cells and chemical hapten exposure. Across the whole study: Patch tests applied 0.01% DPC to the upper back, read at 6 days. From small differences in pooled library volume came most of the variation in per-sample TCR yields.

Study conclusions and caveats: DPC sensitization left the count of TCRs above 1 in 1000 unchanged.

The library gave individual cDNA molecules unique molecular identifiers. MiXCR was run by TCRdb on the RACE reads, yielding one entry per CDR3 protein. The sample has under 200,000 distinct CDR3 sequences; around a quarter are singletons. Time point reported: patch test 3, about 24 weeks after DPC sensitization. Treatment noted: therapeutic diphenylcyclopropenone sensitization with weekly scalp DPC. CDR1 is SNHLY and CDR2 is FYNNEI in the germline V gene. Trimming took off 4 bases at V and 4 bases at J, with 13 bases between the two ends. This CDR3 comprises 14 residues. This clonotype was sampled from a woman in her late teens or twenties with alopecia areata. Some clones in this sample may be carry-over from other donors' samples. The chain combines TRBV2 with TRBJ1-1; maybe TRBD1 (5 bases). Source: whole blood, taken in connection with sensitization to the hapten diphenylcyclopropenone (DPC). The DNA for the CDR3 is TGTGCCAGCAGTGTTGAGGGAAGGGGCACTGAAGCTTTCTTT. Protein product: CASSVEGRGTEAFF.